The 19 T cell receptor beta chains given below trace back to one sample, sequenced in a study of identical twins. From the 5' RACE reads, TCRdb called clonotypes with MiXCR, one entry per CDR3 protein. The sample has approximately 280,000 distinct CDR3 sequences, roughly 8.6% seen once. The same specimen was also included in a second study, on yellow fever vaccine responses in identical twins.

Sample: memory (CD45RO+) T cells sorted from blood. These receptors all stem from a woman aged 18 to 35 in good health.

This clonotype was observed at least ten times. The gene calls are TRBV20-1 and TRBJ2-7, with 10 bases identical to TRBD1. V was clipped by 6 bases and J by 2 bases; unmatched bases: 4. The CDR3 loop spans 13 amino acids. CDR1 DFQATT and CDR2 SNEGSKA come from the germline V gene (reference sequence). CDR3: CSALGQGAYEQYF. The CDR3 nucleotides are TGCAGTGCCCTTGGACAGGGGGCCTACGAGCAGTACTTC.

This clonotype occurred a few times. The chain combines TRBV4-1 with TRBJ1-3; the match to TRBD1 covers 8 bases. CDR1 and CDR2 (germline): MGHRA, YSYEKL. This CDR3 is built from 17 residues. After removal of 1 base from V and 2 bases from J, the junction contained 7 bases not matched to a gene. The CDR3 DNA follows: TGCGCCAGCAGCCAAGCCCCAGGGGGCGCGACTGGAAACACCATATATTTT. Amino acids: CASSQAPGGATGNTIYF.

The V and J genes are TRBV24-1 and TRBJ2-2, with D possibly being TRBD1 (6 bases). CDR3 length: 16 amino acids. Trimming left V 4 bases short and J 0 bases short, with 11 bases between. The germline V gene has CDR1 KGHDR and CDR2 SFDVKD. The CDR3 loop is CATSEAGTTNTGELFF. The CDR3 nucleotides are TGTGCCACCAGTGAGGCCGGGACAACGAACACCGGGGAGCTGTTTTTT.

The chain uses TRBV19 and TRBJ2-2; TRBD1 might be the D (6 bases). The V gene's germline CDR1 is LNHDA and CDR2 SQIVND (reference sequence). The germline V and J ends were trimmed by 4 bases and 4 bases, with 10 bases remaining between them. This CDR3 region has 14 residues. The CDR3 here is CASSRGLATGELFF. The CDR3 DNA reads TGTGCCAGTAGTAGGGGGCTAGCCACCGGGGAGCTGTTTTTT. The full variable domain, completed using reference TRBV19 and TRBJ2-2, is DGGITQSPKYLFRKEGQNVTLSCEQNLNHDAMYWYRQDPGQGLRLIYYSQIVNDFQKGDIAEGYSVSREKKESFPLTVTSAQKNPTAFYLCASSRGLATGELFFGEGSRLTVL.

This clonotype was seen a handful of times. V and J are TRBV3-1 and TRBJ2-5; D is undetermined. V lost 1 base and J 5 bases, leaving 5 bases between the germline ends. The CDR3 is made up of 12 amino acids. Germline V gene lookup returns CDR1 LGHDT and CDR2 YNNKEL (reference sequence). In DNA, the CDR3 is TGTGCCAGCAGCCAAGGAAAGGAGACCCAGTACTTC. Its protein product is CASSQGKETQYF.

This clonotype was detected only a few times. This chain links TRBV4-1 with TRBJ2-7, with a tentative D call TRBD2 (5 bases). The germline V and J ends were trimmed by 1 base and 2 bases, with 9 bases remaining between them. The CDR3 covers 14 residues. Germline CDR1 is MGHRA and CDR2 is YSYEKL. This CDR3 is CASSQGTAAYEQYF. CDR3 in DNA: TGCGCCAGCAGCCAAGGGACTGCAGCCTACGAGCAGTACTTC.

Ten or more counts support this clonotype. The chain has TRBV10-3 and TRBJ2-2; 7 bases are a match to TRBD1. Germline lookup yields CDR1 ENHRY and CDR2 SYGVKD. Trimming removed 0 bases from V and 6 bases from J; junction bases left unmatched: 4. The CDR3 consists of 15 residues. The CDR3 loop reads CAISESTGIAGELFF. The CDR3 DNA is TGTGCCATCAGTGAGTCGACAGGGATTGCCGGGGAGCTGTTTTTT.

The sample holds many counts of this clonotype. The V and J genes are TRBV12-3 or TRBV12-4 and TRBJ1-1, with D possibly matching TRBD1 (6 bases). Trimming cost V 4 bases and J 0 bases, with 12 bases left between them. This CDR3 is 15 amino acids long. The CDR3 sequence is CASSSRGALNTEAFF. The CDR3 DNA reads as TGTGCCAGCAGTTCTCGGGGGGCTCTGAACACTGAAGCTTTCTTT.

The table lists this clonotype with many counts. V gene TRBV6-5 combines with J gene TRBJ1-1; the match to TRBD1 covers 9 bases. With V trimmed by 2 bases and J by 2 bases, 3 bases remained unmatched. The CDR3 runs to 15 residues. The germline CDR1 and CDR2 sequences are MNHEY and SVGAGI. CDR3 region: CASSYTGQGNTEAFF. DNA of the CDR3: TGTGCCAGCAGTTACACGGGACAGGGCAACACTGAAGCTTTCTTT.

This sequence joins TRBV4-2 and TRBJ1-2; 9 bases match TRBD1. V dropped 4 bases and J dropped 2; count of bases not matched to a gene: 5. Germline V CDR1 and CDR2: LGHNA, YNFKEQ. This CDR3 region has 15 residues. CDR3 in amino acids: CASSPSGTGNYGYTF. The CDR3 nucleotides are TGTGCCAGCAGCCCGTCCGGGACAGGGAACTATGGCTACACCTTC.

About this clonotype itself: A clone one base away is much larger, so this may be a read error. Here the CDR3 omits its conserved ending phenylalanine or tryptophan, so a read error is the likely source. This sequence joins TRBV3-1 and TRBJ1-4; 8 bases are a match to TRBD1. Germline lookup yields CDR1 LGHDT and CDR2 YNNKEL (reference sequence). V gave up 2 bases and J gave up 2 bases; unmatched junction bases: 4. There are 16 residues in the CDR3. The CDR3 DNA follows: TGTGCCAGCAGCCAAAGGCAGGGGGCTACTAATGAAAAACTGTTTTTA. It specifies CASSQRQGATNEKLFL.

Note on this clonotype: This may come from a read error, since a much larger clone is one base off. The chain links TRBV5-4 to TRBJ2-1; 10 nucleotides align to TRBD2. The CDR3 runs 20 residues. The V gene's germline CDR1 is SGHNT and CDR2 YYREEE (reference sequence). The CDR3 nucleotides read TGTGCCAGCAGTTTGGGGCCGGGACTAGCGCGGGGTAAAGATAGGAATGAGCAGTTCTTC. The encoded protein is CASSLGPGLARGKDRNEQFF.

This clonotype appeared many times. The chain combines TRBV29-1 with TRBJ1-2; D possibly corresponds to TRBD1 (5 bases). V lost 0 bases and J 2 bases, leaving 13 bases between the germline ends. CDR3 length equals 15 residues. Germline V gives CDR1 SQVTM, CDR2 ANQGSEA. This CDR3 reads CSVEEWGSNNYGYTF. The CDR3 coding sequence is TGCAGCGTTGAAGAATGGGGCAGTAACAACTATGGCTACACCTTC. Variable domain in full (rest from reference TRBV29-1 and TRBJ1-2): SAVISQKPSRDICQRGTSLTIQCQVDSQVTMMFWYRQQPGQSLTLIATANQGSEATYESGFVIDKFPISRPNLTFSTLTVSNMSPEDSSIYLCSVEEWGSNNYGYTFGSGTRLTVV.

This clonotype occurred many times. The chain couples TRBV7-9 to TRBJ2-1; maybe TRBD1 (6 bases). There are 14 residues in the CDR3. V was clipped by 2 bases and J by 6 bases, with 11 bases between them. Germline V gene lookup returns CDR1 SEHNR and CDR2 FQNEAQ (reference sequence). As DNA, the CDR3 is TGTGCCAGCAGCTTACCTCTGGGGGCCAATGAGCAGTTCTTC. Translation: CASSLPLGANEQFF. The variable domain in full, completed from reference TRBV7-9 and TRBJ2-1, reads DTGVSQNPRHKITKRGQNVTFRCDPISEHNRLYWYRQTLGQGPEFLTYFQNEAQLEKSRLLSDRFSAERPKGSFSTLEIQRTEQGDSAMYLCASSLPLGANEQFFGPGTRLTVL.

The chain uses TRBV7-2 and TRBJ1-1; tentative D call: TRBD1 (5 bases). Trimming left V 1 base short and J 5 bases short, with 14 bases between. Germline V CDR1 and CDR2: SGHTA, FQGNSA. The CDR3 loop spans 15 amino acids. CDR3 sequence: CASSLELAGNTEAFF. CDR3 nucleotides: TGTGCCAGCAGCTTAGAACTGGCAGGGAATACTGAAGCTTTCTTT.

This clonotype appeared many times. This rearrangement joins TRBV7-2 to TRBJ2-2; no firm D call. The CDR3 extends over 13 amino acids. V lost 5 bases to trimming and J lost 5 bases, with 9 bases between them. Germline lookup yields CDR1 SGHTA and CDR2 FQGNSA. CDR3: CASSNSRTGELFF. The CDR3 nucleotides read TGTGCCAGCAGCAACAGCAGAACCGGGGAGCTGTTTTTT.

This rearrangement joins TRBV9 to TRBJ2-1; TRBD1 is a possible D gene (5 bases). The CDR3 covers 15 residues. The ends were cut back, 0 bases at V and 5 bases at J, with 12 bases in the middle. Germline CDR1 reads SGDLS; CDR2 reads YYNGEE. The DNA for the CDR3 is TGTGCCAGCAGCGTAGAACCAGGGTACGACAATGAGCAGTTCTTC. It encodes CASSVEPGYDNEQFF.

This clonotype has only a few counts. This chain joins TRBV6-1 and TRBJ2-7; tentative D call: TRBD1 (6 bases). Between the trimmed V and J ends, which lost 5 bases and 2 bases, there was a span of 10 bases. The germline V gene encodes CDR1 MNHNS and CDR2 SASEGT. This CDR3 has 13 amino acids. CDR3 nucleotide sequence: TGTGCCAGCAGTCCCCGGACAGCCTACGAGCAGTACTTC. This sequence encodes CASSPRTAYEQYF.

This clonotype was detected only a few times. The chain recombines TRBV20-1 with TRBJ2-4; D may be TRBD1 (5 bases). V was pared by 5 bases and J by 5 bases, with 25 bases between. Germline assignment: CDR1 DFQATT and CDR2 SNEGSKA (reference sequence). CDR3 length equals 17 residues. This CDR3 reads CSALSWGGTSGENIQYF. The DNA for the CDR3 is TGCAGTGCTCTCTCTTGGGGCGGCACAAGTGGGGAAAACATTCAGTACTTC.